Listed below are T cell receptor beta chains from one sample, sequenced in a study of blood T cell repertoires in COVID-19. Generated by immunoSEQ multiplex PCR, the TCRdb table keeps only in-frame clones and is missing some. The data contain 150,000 to 180,000 clones, about 85% of them seen just once; the ten biggest clones take up less than 10%. Material: peripheral blood. The source is a woman between 55 and 75 years old with COVID-19, enrolled during active disease. Each CDR3 is given with its conserved first and last residue. The D gene is left open where the match is weak. Not every row has a clone size; where given, it reads once, few, many or a size class.

j_call d_call v_call clone_size cdr3_aa cdr3_nt
TRBJ1-4 - TRBV9 - CASSVAWEGKLFF TGTGCCAGCAGCGTAGCGTGGGAGGGAAAACTGTTTTTT
TRBJ1-5 - TRBV5-6 - CASSGLNQPQHF TGTGCCAGCAGCGGCCTCAACCAGCCCCAGCATTTT
TRBJ1-5 - TRBV28 - CASSVGQGGVFYQPQHF TGTGCCAGCAGTGTGGGGCAGGGCGGAGTATTTTATCAGCCCCAGCATTTT
TRBJ1-5 TRBD1 TRBV12-3/TRBV12-4 - CASRGTGEQPQHF TGTGCCAGCAGGGGGACAGGGGAGCAGCCCCAGCATTTT
TRBJ1-1 - TRBV4-1 - CASSHPRGSNTEAFF TGCGCCAGCAGCCACCCGCGGGGGTCGAACACTGAAGCTTTCTTT
TRBJ1-2 - TRBV7-9 - CASSAQGYDGYTF TGTGCCAGCAGCGCACAGGGTTATGACGGCTACACCTTC
TRBJ1-1 TRBD1 TRBV29-1 - CSVPTGKNTEAFF TGCAGCGTTCCGACAGGGAAGAACACTGAAGCTTTCTTT
TRBJ2-1 TRBD2 TRBV6-6 - CATIMSGGVMNNEQFF TGTGCCACGATCATGAGCGGGGGGGTGATGAACAATGAGCAGTTCTTC
TRBJ2-3 TRBD2 TRBV15 - CATSRGTSGRDTDTQYF TGTGCCACCAGCAGAGGGACTAGCGGGAGAGATACAGATACGCAGTATTTT
TRBJ1-1 TRBD1 TRBV18 few CASSPLATGGSTEAFF TGTGCCAGCTCACCGCTGGCGACAGGGGGGAGCACTGAAGCTTTCTTT
TRBJ1-5 - TRBV20-1 - CSASGGGDQPQHF TGCAGTGCTAGTGGTGGAGGGGATCAGCCCCAGCATTTT
TRBJ2-2 - TRBV3-1/TRBV3-2 - CASSQTGTPGELFF TGTGCCAGCAGCCAGACAGGAACCCCCGGGGAGCTGTTTTTT
TRBJ2-1 - TRBV15 - CATSTWTGRGHEQFF TGTGCCACCAGCACGTGGACAGGTCGGGGGCATGAGCAGTTCTTC
TRBJ2-3 TRBD1 TRBV5-5 - CASSSPGGSTDTQYF TGTGCCAGCAGCTCCCCAGGGGGAAGCACAGATACGCAGTATTTT
TRBJ1-5 - TRBV18 - CASSPSTYQPQHF TGTGCCAGCTCACCCTCGACATATCAGCCCCAGCATTTT
TRBJ1-3 - TRBV10-3 - CAISEQGSGNTIYF TGTGCCATCAGTGAACAGGGCTCTGGAAACACCATATATTTT
TRBJ1-2 - TRBV5-6 - CASSPGLEANYGYTF TGTGCCAGCAGCCCGGGACTAGAAGCTAACTATGGCTACACCTTC
TRBJ1-1 TRBD1 TRBV18 once CASSPRGTGGGTEAFF TGTGCCAGCTCACCGAGAGGGACAGGGGGAGGCACTGAAGCTTTCTTT
TRBJ1-3 TRBD1 TRBV18 - CASSPSRGFGNTIYF TGTGCCAGCTCACCCAGCAGGGGGTTCGGAAACACCATATATTTT
TRBJ1-1 - TRBV9 - CASSVRGTAEAFF TGTGCCAGCAGCGTAAGGGGGACGGCTGAAGCTTTCTTT
TRBJ1-2 - TRBV5-1 few CASSDTTVNYGYTF TGCGCCAGCAGCGACACGACAGTTAACTATGGCTACACCTTC
TRBJ2-1 TRBD2 TRBV7-8 - CASRPTSDGEQFF TGTGCCAGCAGGCCCACTAGCGATGGTGAGCAGTTCTTC
TRBJ1-2 TRBD1 TRBV2 - CASTGDSYGYTF TGTGCCAGCACGGGGGACAGTTATGGCTACACCTTC
TRBJ1-3 - TRBV12-3/TRBV12-4 - CASSFQVLAIYF TGTGCCAGCAGTTTCCAGGTCTTGGCCATATATTTT
TRBJ1-5 - TRBV7-8 - CASSPRADGGSQPQHF TGTGCCAGCAGCCCTAGAGCGGACGGTGGAAGTCAGCCCCAGCATTTT
TRBJ1-1 - TRBV7-8 few CASSLDGHSNTEAFF TGTGCCAGCAGCTTAGACGGACACTCGAACACTGAAGCTTTCTTT